Each of the 7 T cell receptor beta chains below was sequenced from the same sample in a study of Tregs in tolerant kidney transplant recipients. Only in-frame clones appear in the TCRdb table, and some are missing; sequencing was by immunoSEQ multiplex PCR. There are fewer than 55,000 clones in the sample, with 0.8% to 1% held by the top ten. The sequencing here drew on CD4+ T cells from blood, taken before the transplant. The receptors come from a human donor who received a combined kidney and bone marrow transplant.

Turning to this clone: The missing CDR3 end, 3 residues past where the read stops, is filled in from the germline J gene. This sequence joins TRBV6-9 and TRBJ1-1; D is perhaps TRBD1 (5 bases). The CDR3 runs to 14 residues. Germline V gives CDR1 MNHGY, CDR2 SVAAGI. The V end was cut by 7 bases, the J end by 0 bases, with 12 bases between. The CDR3 here is CASTKTALNTEAFF. CDR3 bases read: TGTGCCAGCACCAAGACAGCATTGAACACTGAA.

With regard to this clone: With the read ending 3 residues before the CDR3 end, the germline J gene is used to fill in that end. The chain is built from TRBV7-2 and TRBJ1-2; D gene ambiguous. V lost 6 bases and J lost 3, with 14 bases in between. This CDR3 has 14 residues. Germline V lookup: CDR1 SGHTA, CDR2 FQGNSA. CDR3 sequence: CASSLRFTDYGYTF. CDR3 DNA, as far as it was read: TGTGCCAGCAGTCTTAGATTTACAGACTATGGC.

Remarks on this clone: Read sequence stops 3 residues before the CDR3 end, and the germline J gene provides the missing end. The rearrangement joins TRBV18 to TRBJ2-3, with no clear D. Looked up from germline, CDR1 is KGHSH and CDR2 is LQKENI. The CDR3 is 15 residues long. The V end lost 2 bases, the J end lost 0 bases, and 9 bases lay between the germline ends. The CDR3 bases that were read are TGTGCCAGCTCACCATCTGATACTAGCACAGATACG. Encoded protein: CASSPSDTSTDT. The CDR3 reads in full as CASSPSDTSTDTQYF.

Concerning this clone: The read gets to within 3 residues of the CDR3 end, and the germline J gene fills in the rest. The chain carries TRBV18 and TRBJ2-1; D is uncertain. Germline loops: CDR1 KGHSH, CDR2 LQKENI. CDR3 size: 14 residues. The V and J ends lost 0 bases and 6 bases respectively, with 9 bases between them. CDR3 residues: CASSPPIQSNEQFF. Partial CDR3 DNA: TGTGCCAGCTCACCACCGATACAGAGCAATGAG.

Notes on this clone: The read ends 3 residues shy of where the CDR3 ends; the end is completed using the germline J gene. The rearrangement links TRBV30 to TRBJ1-2; D not certain. The germline gives CDR1 GTSNPN, CDR2 SVGIG (reference sequence). This CDR3 contains 12 residues. The sequenced CDR3 bases are TGTGCCTGGAGTTTGGTAGGAGGGTCC. Its translation is CAWSLVGGS. The CDR3 in full is CAWSLVGGSYTF.

On this clone itself: Read sequence stops 3 residues before the CDR3 end, and the germline J gene provides the missing end. J is TRBJ2-1 and V is TRBV7-2; 10 bases fit TRBD2. Germline V gene sequence: CDR1 SGHTA, CDR2 FQGNSA. J gave up 8 bases and V 5 bases, and 3 bases lay outside the gene matches. There are 13 residues in the CDR3. CDR3 sequence: CASSPSGSDEQFF. CDR3 DNA, as far as it was read: TGTGCCAGCAGCCCTAGCGGGAGTGATGAG.

For this clone: The CDR3 end is not reached by the read, which stops 3 residues before it; the germline J gene fills it in. The J gene is TRBJ1-5, the V gene TRBV19, with no clear D. The CDR3 consists of 14 residues. CDR1 LNHDA and CDR2 SQIVND come from the germline V gene (reference sequence). Trimming took off 4 bases at V and 4 bases at J, with 11 bases between the two ends. The sequenced part of the CDR3 DNA is TGTGCCAGTAGTAAGCTAGGAGTAAATCAGCCC. Protein: CASSKLGVNQP. The whole CDR3 protein reads CASSKLGVNQPQHF.